The present entry profiles one T cell receptor (beta chain) with its context. The data originate from a study of shared clonotypes between healthy human individuals. Profiling relied on immunoSEQ multiplex PCR, and the TCRdb table lists in-frame clones only, not all of them. The top ten hold approximately 0.3% of the sample, which has roughly 400,000 clones, about 97% seen once. Germline CDR1 and CDR2: SGHRS and YFSETQ. V was pared by 3 bases and J by 6 bases, with 0 bases of the junction left unmatched. CDR3 length: 15 amino acids. This TCR came from a young man in good health. Sample: memory CD8+ T cells sorted from blood. Regarding subset: CD45RO+ cells pooled with CCR7-negative TemRA cells. The gene calls are TRBV5-1 and TRBJ2-2; 15 nucleotides align to TRBD2. The CDR3: CASSWTSGRAGELFF. The CDR3 DNA reads as TGCGCCAGCAGCTGGACTAGCGGGAGGGCCGGGGAGCTGTTTTTT.